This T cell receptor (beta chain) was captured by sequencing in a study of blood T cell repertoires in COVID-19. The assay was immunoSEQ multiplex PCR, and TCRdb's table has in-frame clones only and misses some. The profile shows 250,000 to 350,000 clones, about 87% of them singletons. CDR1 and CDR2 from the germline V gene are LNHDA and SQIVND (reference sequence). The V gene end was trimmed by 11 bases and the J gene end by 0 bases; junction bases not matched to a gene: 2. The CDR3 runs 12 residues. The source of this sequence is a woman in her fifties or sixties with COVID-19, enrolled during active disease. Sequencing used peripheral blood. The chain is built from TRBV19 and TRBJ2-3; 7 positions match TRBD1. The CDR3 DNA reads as TGTGCCGCCAGGGGGAGCACAGATACGCAGTATTTT. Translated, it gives CAARGSTDTQYF.